This T cell receptor (beta chain) was found in a study of T cells in localized non-small cell lung cancer. Here immunoSEQ multiplex PCR was the method, and the copy in TCRdb shows in-frame clones only, minus some. This sample has a few thousand clones, with around 30% found just once. Study observations and caveats: Researchers found a median approximately 55 of the top 100 tumor clones in adjacent lung.

The CDR3 consists of 15 residues. V was pared by 6 bases and J by 3 bases, with 9 bases of the junction left unmatched. Germline V CDR1 and CDR2: SGDLS, YYNGEE. The sample holds a few counts of this clone. No antigen is known for it. The source of this sequence is a man between 35 and 75 years old with stage I lung adenocarcinoma. Material: normal lung tissue next to the tumor, obtained before any cancer treatment. The chain employs TRBV9 and TRBJ1-5; 7 bases fit TRBD1. The CDR3 DNA reads as TGTGCCAGCACCATTAGACAGGGCGACAATCAGCCCCAGCATTTT. Amino acid sequence: CASTIRQGDNQPQHF.